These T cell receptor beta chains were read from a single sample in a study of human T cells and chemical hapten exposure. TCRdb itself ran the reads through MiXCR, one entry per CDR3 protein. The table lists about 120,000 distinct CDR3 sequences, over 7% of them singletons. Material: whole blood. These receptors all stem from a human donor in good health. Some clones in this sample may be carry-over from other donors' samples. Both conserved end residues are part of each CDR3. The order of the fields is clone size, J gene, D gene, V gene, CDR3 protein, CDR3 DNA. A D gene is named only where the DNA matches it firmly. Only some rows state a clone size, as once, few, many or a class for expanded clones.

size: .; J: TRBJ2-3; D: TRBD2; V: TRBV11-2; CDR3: CASSLRGAGGVDTQYF; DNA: TGTGCCAGCAGCCTCCGGGGGGCGGGAGGGGTGGATACGCAGTATTTT
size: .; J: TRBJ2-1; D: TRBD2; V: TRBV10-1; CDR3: CASSDRLAGILSSYNEQFF; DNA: TGCGCCAGCAGTGATAGACTAGCGGGAATTTTGAGCTCCTACAATGAGCAGTTCTTC
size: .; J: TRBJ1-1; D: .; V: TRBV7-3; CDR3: CASSLEPFTEAFF; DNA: TGTGCCAGCAGCTTAGAGCCATTCACTGAAGCTTTCTTT
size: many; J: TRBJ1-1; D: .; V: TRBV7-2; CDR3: CASSPGQGGSTEAFF; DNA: TGTGCCAGCAGCCCGGGCCAGGGAGGGAGCACTGAAGCTTTCTTT
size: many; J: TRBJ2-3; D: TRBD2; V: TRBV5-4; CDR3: CASSSSGGAADTQYF; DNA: TGTGCCAGCAGCTCTAGCGGGGGGGCTGCAGATACGCAGTATTTT
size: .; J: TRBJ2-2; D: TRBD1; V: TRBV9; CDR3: CASSAKGGGSTGELFF; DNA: TGTGCCAGCAGCGCTAAAGGGGGCGGGTCTACCGGGGAGCTGTTTTTT
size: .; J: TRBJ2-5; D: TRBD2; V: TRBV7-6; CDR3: CASSLRLAVMQETQYF; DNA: TGTGCCAGCAGCTTACGACTAGCGGTTATGCAAGAGACCCAGTACTTC
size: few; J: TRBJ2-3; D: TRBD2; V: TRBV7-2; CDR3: CASSLWTSGGYTQYF; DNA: TGTGCCAGCAGCCTATGGACTAGCGGGGGGTATACGCAGTATTTT
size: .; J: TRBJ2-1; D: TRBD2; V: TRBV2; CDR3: CASSGPASGYNEQFF; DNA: TGTGCCAGCAGTGGGCCGGCTAGCGGATACAATGAGCAGTTCTTC
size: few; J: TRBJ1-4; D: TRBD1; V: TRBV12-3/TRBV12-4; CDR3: CASSLGGQGSTNEKLFF; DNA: TGTGCCAGCAGTTTAGGCGGACAGGGGTCAACTAATGAAAAACTGTTTTTT
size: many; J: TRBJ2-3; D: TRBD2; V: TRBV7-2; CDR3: CASSLGRVTDTQYF; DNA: TGTGCCAGCAGCCTAGGGAGGGTAACAGATACGCAGTATTTT
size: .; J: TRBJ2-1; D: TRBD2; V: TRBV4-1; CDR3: CASSQGLAGASSYNEQFF; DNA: TGCGCCAGCAGCCAAGGTCTAGCGGGAGCGAGCTCCTACAATGAGCAGTTCTTC
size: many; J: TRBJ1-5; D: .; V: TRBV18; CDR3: CASSPQGTNQPQHF; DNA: TGTGCCAGCTCACCTCAGGGGACGAATCAGCCCCAGCATTTT
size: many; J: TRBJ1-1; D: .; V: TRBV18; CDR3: CASSPVRDGRNTEAFF; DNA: TGTGCCAGCTCACCGGTCAGGGACGGCAGGAACACTGAAGCTTTCTTT
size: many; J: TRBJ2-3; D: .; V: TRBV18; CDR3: CASSPPDGIRADTQYF; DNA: TGTGCCAGCTCACCTCCCGACGGGATTCGGGCAGATACGCAGTATTTT
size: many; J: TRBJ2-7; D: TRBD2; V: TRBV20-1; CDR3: CSARNAGGSSYEQYF; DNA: TGCAGTGCTAGAAACGCGGGGGGAAGCTCCTACGAGCAGTACTTC
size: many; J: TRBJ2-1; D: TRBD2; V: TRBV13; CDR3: CASSGLAGSYNEQFF; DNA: TGTGCCAGCAGCGGACTAGCGGGAAGCTACAATGAGCAGTTCTTC
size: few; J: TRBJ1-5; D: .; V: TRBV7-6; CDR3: CASSLSPGAQGQPQHF; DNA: TGTGCCAGCAGTTTATCCCCGGGGGCGCAGGGCCAGCCCCAGCATTTT
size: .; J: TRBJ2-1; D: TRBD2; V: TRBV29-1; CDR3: CSVSFSGSYGNEQFF; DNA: TGCAGCGTCAGTTTTAGCGGGAGTTATGGGAATGAGCAGTTCTTC
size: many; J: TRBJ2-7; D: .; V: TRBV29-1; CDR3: CSVEGEQYF; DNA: TGCAGCGTTGAGGGGGAGCAGTACTTC
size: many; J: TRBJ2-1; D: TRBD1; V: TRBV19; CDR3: CASSPDRGSYNEQFF; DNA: TGTGCCAGTAGTCCCGACAGGGGTTCCTACAATGAGCAGTTCTTC
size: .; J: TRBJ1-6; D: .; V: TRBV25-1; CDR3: CASSDRGRSPLHF; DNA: TGTGCCAGCAGTGACAGGGGAAGGTCACCCCTCCACTTT
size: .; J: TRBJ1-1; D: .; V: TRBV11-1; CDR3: CASSTGGVLNTEAFF; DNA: TGTGCCAGCAGCACAGGCGGGGTACTGAACACTGAAGCTTTCTTT
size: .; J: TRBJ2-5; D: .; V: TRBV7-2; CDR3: CASSFGQPVTQYF; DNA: TGTGCCAGCAGCTTTGGACAGCCAGTGACCCAGTACTTC
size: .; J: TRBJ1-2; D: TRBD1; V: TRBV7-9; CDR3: CASSLDRGEAHDGYTF; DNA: TGTGCCAGCAGCTTGGACAGGGGTGAGGCTCATGATGGCTACACCTTC
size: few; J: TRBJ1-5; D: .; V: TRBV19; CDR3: CASSIFGQNNQPQHF; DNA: TGTGCCAGTAGTATATTCGGACAGAATAATCAGCCCCAGCATTTT
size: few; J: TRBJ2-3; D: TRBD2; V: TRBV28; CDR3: CASSFLAEDTQYF; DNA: TGTGCCAGCAGTTTCCTAGCGGAGGATACGCAGTATTTT
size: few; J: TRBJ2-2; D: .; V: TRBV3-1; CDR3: CASSQDLGPNTGELFF; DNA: TGTGCCAGCAGCCAAGATTTGGGACCTAACACCGGGGAGCTGTTTTTT
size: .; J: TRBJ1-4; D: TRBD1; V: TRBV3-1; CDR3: CASSQGTGLNEKLFF; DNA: TGTGCCAGCAGCCAAGGGACAGGGCTTAATGAAAAACTGTTTTTT
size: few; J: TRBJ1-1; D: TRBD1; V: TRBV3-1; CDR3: CASSFPGQGPEAFF; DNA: TGTGCCAGCAGCTTTCCGGGACAGGGTCCTGAAGCTTTCTTT
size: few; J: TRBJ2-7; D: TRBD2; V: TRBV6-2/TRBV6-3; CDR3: CASRLPGLAGDEQYF; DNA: TGTGCCAGCAGGCTCCCGGGACTAGCGGGAGACGAGCAGTACTTC
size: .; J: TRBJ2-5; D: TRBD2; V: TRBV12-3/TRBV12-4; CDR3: CGSSRGGAMETQYF; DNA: TGTGGCAGCAGTCGCGGGGGGGCGATGGAGACCCAGTACTTC
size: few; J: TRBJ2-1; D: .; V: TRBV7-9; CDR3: CASSLGSAGARNEQFF; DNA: TGTGCCAGCAGCTTAGGATCAGCAGGGGCAAGGAATGAGCAGTTCTTC
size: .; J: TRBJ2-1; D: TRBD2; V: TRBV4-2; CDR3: CASSQDRSLAGDYNEQFF; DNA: TGTGCCAGCAGCCAAGATCGGTCCCTAGCGGGGGACTACAATGAGCAGTTCTTC
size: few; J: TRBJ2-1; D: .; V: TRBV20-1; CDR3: CSARDTLFTREYNEQFF; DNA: TGCAGTGCTAGAGATACCCTTTTTACTCGTGAGTACAATGAGCAGTTCTTC
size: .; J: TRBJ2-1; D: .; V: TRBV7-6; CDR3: CASSLNWGSGKYEQFF; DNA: TGTGCCAGCAGCTTAAACTGGGGGAGCGGCAAGTATGAGCAGTTCTTC
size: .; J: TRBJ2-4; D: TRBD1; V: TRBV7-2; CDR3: CASSFMGQPNIQYF; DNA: TGTGCCAGCAGCTTTATGGGACAGCCGAACATTCAGTACTTC
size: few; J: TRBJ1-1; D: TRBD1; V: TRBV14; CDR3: CASSIRTGGGTEAFF; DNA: TGTGCCAGCAGCATTCGGACAGGGGGCGGCACTGAAGCTTTCTTT
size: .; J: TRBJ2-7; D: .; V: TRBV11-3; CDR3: CASSLTGTYEQYF; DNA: TGTGCCAGCAGCTTAACAGGTACCTACGAGCAGTACTTC
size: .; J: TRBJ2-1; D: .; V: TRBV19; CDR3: CASSHGAGSIEQFF; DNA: TGTGCCAGTAGTCATGGGGCAGGGTCAATTGAGCAGTTCTTC
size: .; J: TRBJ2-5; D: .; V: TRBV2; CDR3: CASLVAGETQYF; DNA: TGTGCCAGCCTGGTGGCAGGGGAGACCCAGTACTTC
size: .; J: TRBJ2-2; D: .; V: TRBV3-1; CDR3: CASSQDWTVTGELFF; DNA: TGTGCCAGCAGCCAAGATTGGACTGTCACCGGGGAGCTGTTTTTT
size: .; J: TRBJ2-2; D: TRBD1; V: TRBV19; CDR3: CAINDRGTGELFF; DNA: TGTGCCATCAACGACAGGGGCACCGGGGAGCTGTTTTTT
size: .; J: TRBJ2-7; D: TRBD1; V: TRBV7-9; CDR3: CASSSFRDRDRLKSYEQYF; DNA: TGTGCCAGCAGCTCATTTCGGGACAGGGATAGGCTGAAGTCCTACGAGCAGTACTTC
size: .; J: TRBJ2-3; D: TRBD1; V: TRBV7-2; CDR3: CASSTWTGGATQYF; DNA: TGTGCCAGCAGCACCTGGACAGGGGGCGCCACGCAGTATTTT
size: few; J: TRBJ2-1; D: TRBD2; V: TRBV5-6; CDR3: CASSLAHLAGSYNEQFF; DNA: TGTGCCAGCAGCTTGGCACACCTAGCGGGATCCTACAATGAGCAGTTCTTC
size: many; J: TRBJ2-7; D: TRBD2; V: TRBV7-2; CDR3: CASRLLAGSGEQYF; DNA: TGTGCCAGCAGACTACTAGCGGGGAGCGGGGAGCAGTACTTC
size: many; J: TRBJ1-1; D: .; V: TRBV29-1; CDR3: CSVLKRLNTEAFF; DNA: TGCAGCGTTTTAAAGCGTCTGAACACTGAAGCTTTCTTT
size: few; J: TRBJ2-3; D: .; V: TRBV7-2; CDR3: CASSLNRIRTDTQYF; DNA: TGTGCCAGCAGCTTAAATAGGATCCGCACAGATACGCAGTATTTT
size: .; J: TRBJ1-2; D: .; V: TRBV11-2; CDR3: CASSLLPANYGYTF; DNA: TGTGCCAGCAGCTTACTCCCGGCTAACTATGGCTACACCTTC
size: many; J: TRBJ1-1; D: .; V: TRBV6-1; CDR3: CASSDRAESDAFF; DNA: TGTGCCAGCAGTGATCGGGCGGAGAGCGACGCTTTCTTT